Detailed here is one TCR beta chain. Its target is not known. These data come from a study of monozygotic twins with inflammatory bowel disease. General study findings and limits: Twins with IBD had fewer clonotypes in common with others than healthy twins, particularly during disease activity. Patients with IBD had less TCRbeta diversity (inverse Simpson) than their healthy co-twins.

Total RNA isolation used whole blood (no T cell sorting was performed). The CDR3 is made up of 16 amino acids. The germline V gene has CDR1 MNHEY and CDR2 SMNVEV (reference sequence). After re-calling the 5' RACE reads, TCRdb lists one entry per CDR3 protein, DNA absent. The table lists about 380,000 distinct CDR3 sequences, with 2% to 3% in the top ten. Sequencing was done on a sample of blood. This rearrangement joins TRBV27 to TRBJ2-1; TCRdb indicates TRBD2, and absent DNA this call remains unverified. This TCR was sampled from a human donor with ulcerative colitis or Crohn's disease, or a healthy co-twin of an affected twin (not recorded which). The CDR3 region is CASSATPGLSFNEQFF.